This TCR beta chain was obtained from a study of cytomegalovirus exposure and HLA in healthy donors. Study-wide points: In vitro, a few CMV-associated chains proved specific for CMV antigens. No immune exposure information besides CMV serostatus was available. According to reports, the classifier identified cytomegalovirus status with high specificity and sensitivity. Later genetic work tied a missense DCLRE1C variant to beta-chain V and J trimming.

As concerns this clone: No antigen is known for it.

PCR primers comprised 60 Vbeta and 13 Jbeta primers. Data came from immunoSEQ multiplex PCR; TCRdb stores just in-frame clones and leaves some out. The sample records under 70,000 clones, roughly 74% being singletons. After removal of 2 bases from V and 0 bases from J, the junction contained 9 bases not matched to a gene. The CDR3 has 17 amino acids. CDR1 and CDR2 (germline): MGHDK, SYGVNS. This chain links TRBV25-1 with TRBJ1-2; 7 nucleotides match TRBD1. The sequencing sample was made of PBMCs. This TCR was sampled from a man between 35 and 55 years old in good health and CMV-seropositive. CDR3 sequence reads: CASSERRDSTSNYGYTF. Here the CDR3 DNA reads TGTGCCAGCAGTGAACGAAGGGACAGCACTTCTAACTATGGCTACACCTTC.